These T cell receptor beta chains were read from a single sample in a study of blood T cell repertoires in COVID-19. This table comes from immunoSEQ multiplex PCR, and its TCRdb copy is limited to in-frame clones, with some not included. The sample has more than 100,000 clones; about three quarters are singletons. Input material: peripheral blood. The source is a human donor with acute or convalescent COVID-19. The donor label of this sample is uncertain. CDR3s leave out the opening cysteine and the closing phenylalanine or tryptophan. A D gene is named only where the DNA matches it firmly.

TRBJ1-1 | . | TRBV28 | ASSDEQGNTEAF
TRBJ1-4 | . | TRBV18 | ASSPVGVTNEKLF
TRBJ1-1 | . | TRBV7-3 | ASSLGGDTEAF
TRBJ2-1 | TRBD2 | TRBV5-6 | ASSGSGTSLDEQF
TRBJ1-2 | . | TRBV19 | ASSKWQNYGYT
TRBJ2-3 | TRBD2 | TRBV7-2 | ASSLGTSGGANTQY
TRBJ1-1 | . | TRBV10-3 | AISYDRKNTEAF
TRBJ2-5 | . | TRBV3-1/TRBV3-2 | ASSQGRGGTQETQY
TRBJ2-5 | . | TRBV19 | ASTALGTPGETQY
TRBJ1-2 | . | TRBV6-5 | ASSYAGQGLGGYT